Listed here are 8 T cell receptor beta chains from one sample, sequenced in a study of blood T cells in healthy people across ages (dated by TCRdb to 2015 to 2017). Receptors were amplified or captured by 5' RACE. The instrument was an Illumina HiSeq 2500. A second PCR of about 6 to 12 cycles was run with a J-beta primer mix and a sample-barcoded 5' primer. TCRdb applied fastp at Q25 and MiXCR to the public reads, then kept only in-frame beta chains. Rows are unified per CDR3 protein, each entry keeping the most common DNA and genes. This sample has 710,000 or so distinct CDR3 sequences in its table, and around a fifth of those were observed once. The ten largest make up less than 25% of the sample. Sequencing was done on a sample of blood. These receptor sequences come from a man between 65 and 85 years old in good health.

This chain joins TRBV5-1 and TRBJ2-1, with D perhaps TRBD2 (5 bases). The ends were cut back, 4 bases at V and 7 bases at J, with 15 bases in the middle. CDR3 size: 14 residues. CDR1 is SGHRS and CDR2 is YFSETQ in the germline V gene. The CDR3 nucleotides read TGCGCCAGCAGCCCCAGGAGGAGGTCTAATGAGCAGTTCTTC. It codes for CASSPRRRSNEQFF.

This clonotype appeared a few times. The V call is TRBV11-2, the J call TRBJ2-3; weak D call: TRBD1 (5 bases). This CDR3 is 16 amino acids long. The germline V gene encodes CDR1 SGHAT and CDR2 FQNNGV. V lost 4 bases and J lost 4, with 18 bases in between. Here the CDR3 DNA reads TGTGCCAGCAGCTCGGGCCCCAGTTGGGGCGCAGATACGCAGTATTTT. This sequence encodes CASSSGPSWGADTQYF.

V gene TRBV10-3 combines with J gene TRBJ2-1; no definite D call. Germline V gene data show CDR1 as ENHRY and CDR2 as SYGVKD. V lost 4 bases, J lost 3 bases, and 19 bases lay in between. This CDR3 has 17 amino acids. The chain's CDR3 is CAISVYPERKLYNEQFF. DNA of the CDR3: TGTGCCATCAGTGTTTATCCGGAAAGGAAGCTCTACAATGAGCAGTTCTTC.

The gene calls are TRBV12-3 or TRBV12-4 and TRBJ2-5; TRBD2 might be the D (5 bases). This CDR3 is built from 14 residues. V was cut by 5 bases and J by 5 bases, with 15 bases left in between. The CDR3 coding sequence is TGTGCCAGCAGTGCCCGCCTAGCCCGGGAGACCCAGTACTTC. It codes for CASSARLARETQYF.

The sample holds many counts of this clonotype. This chain joins TRBV2 and TRBJ1-5; 9 nucleotides line up with TRBD1. CDR1 SNHLY and CDR2 FYNNEI come from the germline V gene. The CDR3 consists of 13 residues. Trimming cost V 6 bases and J 7 bases; bases outside gene matches: 4. The DNA for the CDR3 is TGTGCCAGCAGGGGGACAGGGCGACAGCCCCAGCATTTT. Its protein is CASRGTGRQPQHF.

The sample holds many counts of this clonotype. This may stem from a read error, because a much larger clone lies one nucleotide away. The chain recombines TRBV7-8 with TRBJ2-7; D is ambiguous. The V gene lost 0 bases and the J gene lost 0 bases, with 3 bases spanning the gap. The CDR3 is 13 amino acids. CDR1 and CDR2 from the germline V gene are SGHVS and FQNEAQ. Here the CDR3 DNA reads TGTGCCAGCAGCTTAGCGGACTCCTACGAGCAGTACTTC. Amino acids: CASSLADSYEQYF.

This clonotype was seen a handful of times. The chain combines TRBV5-1 with TRBJ1-1; D uncertain. Germline CDR1 and CDR2: SGHRS and YFSETQ. The CDR3 totals 16 residues. V lost 0 bases, J lost 11 bases, and 23 bases lay in between. The CDR3 DNA follows: TGCGCCAGCAGCTTGGAGGGAACTCCGACTATGAGTGGTGCTTTCTTT. It translates to CASSLEGTPTMSGAFF.

The chain combines TRBV6-5 with TRBJ2-1, with D possibly matching TRBD2 (5 bases). The CDR3 extends over 12 amino acids. The V gene lost 10 bases and the J gene lost 9 bases, with 16 bases spanning the gap. Germline V gene data show CDR1 as MNHEY and CDR2 as SVGAGI. CDR3 DNA: TGTGCCACCTCCAGGACGGCGGGTGAGCAGTTCTTC. Protein product: CATSRTAGEQFF.